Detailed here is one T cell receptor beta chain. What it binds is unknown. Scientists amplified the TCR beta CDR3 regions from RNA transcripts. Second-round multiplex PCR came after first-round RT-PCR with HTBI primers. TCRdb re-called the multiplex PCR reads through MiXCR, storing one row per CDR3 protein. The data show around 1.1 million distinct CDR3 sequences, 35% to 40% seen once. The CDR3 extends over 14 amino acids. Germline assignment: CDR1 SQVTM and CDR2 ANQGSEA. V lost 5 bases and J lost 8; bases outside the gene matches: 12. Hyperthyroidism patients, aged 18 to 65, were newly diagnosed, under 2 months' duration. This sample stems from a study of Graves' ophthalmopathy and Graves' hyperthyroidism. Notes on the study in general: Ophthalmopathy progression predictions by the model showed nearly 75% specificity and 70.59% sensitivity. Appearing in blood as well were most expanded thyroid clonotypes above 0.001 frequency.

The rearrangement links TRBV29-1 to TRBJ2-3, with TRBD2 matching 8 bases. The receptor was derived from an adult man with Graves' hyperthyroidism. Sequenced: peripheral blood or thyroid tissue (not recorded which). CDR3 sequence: CSVTPAGGVGTQYF. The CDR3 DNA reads TGCAGCGTTACTCCCGCGGGAGGAGTAGGTACGCAGTATTTT.